The clone carrying this TCR beta chain was recorded once. Methods used by the authors: Estimates of nucleated cell counts were drawn from the amplification of reference gene primers. Libraries were prepared by immunoSEQ multiplex PCR; TCRdb keeps only in-frame clonotypes and omits some of them. Clone size and the V and J calls come from that table; the DNA yielded D and trimming. Among some 220,000 clones listed, about 86% were seen once. This entry comes from a study of blood T cell repertoires in COVID-19. Study at large: Sample material is recorded as cDNA or gDNA derived from T cells, B-cell-depleted T cells, or PBMCs.

There are 15 residues in the CDR3. Trimming pared 5 bases from V and 6 bases from J, leaving 19 bases between. CDR1 and CDR2 (germline): SGHTA, FQGTGA. Material for sequencing was peripheral blood. The sequence was obtained from a woman in her 30s who had recovered from COVID-19. This rearrangement joins TRBV7-3 to TRBJ1-2; D gene unclear. The CDR3 sequence: CASSPSRLPRDGYTF. CDR3 in DNA: TGTGCCAGCAGCCCATCCAGACTGCCAAGAGATGGCTACACCTTC.